The sequence of this TCR beta chain was determined in a study of blood T cell repertoires in COVID-19. Study overall: From the United States, Italy and Spain came samples of acute and convalescent COVID-19. Sources were T cells, B-cell-depleted T cells, or PBMCs; the material itself was cDNA or gDNA.

During active infection, Seattle patients enrolled and were then monitored through disease. Authors' methods: Reference gene primer amplification in the assay estimated nucleated cell counts. Profiling relied on immunoSEQ multiplex PCR, and the TCRdb table lists in-frame clones only, not all of them. The V and J calls and clone size were taken over from that table, and D and trimming were inferred from the DNA. This sample yields about 150,000 clones, of which 70% to 90% are seen a single time; roughly 8.3% belongs to the top ten. The CDR3 totals 15 residues. V shed 0 bases and J shed 0 bases, with 6 bases lying between them. CDR1 and CDR2 from the germline V gene are LGHNA and YNFKEQ.

The material sequenced was peripheral blood. This chain connects TRBV4-2 to TRBJ1-5, with D unresolved. The receptor's source is a woman aged 55-69 years with COVID-19, enrolled during active disease. The CDR3 reads CASSQDRGSNQPQHF. The CDR3 DNA reads as TGTGCCAGCAGCCAAGATCGGGGTAGCAATCAGCCCCAGCATTTT.